A selection of T cell receptor beta chains follows, all from one sample in a study of cytomegalovirus exposure and HLA in healthy donors. Clones were sequenced by immunoSEQ multiplex PCR, and TCRdb holds only the in-frame ones, with some missing. Of under 85,000 clones listed, nearly 95% are singletons. Sequenced input: PBMCs. The receptors were gathered from a woman aged 18 to 35 in good health and CMV-seronegative. Both conserved end residues are part of each CDR3. A D gene is named only where the DNA matches it firmly. A clone size is listed for some rows: how often the clone was seen (once, few, many), or a class if it is expanded.

V: TRBV9
J: TRBJ2-3
size: -
D: -
CDR3: CASSVAGSTDTQYF
DNA: TGTGCCAGCAGCGTAGCCGGGAGCACAGATACGCAGTATTTT

V: TRBV28
J: TRBJ1-2
size: -
D: -
CDR3: CASRTALNYGYTF
DNA: TGTGCCAGCAGGACAGCATTGAACTATGGCTACACCTTC

V: TRBV7-9
J: TRBJ1-1
size: -
D: -
CDR3: CASSLIEGVDSEAFF
DNA: TGTGCCAGCAGCTTAATCGAGGGAGTCGATTCTGAAGCTTTCTTT

V: TRBV4-1
J: TRBJ1-5
size: -
D: -
CDR3: CASSHGGSNQPQHF
DNA: TGCGCCAGCAGCCATGGGGGGAGCAATCAGCCCCAGCATTTT

V: TRBV6-1
J: TRBJ1-5
size: -
D: TRBD1
CDR3: CASTLWAGGQPQHF
DNA: TGTGCCAGCACCCTGTGGGCAGGGGGTCAGCCCCAGCATTTT

V: TRBV28
J: TRBJ2-3
size: -
D: TRBD2
CDR3: CASSLWTSGSLPTSTDTQYF
DNA: TGTGCCAGCAGTTTATGGACTAGCGGGAGCCTACCCACTAGCACAGATACGCAGTATTTT

V: TRBV21-1
J: TRBJ1-3
size: -
D: -
CDR3: CASSLLPGSGNTIYF
DNA: TGTGCCAGCAGCTTGCTGCCGGGGTCCGGAAACACCATATATTTT

V: TRBV27
J: TRBJ2-3
size: -
D: TRBD2
CDR3: CASSPGLAESTDTQYF
DNA: TGTGCCAGCAGTCCAGGACTAGCGGAAAGCACAGATACGCAGTATTTT

V: TRBV5-4
J: TRBJ1-1
size: -
D: -
CDR3: CASSLGGNTEAFF
DNA: TGTGCCAGCAGCTTGGGAGGGAACACTGAAGCTTTCTTT

V: TRBV18
J: TRBJ2-3
size: -
D: -
CDR3: CASSPVQRGTDTQYF
DNA: TGTGCCAGCTCACCAGTCCAGCGGGGCACAGATACGCAGTATTTT

V: TRBV7-8
J: TRBJ1-2
size: once
D: TRBD1
CDR3: CASSLEGTGVGYTF
DNA: TGTGCCAGCAGCTTAGAGGGGACAGGGGTAGGCTACACCTTC

V: TRBV5-1
J: TRBJ2-7
size: -
D: TRBD2
CDR3: CASSGTSGGISYEQYF
DNA: TGCGCCAGCTCCGGGACTAGCGGGGGGATCTCCTACGAGCAGTACTTC

V: TRBV30
J: TRBJ1-2
size: -
D: -
CDR3: CAWSTPGLREGSYGYTF
DNA: TGTGCCTGGAGTACGCCGGGACTAAGGGAGGGGAGCTATGGCTACACCTTC

V: TRBV5-1
J: TRBJ2-1
size: -
D: TRBD2
CDR3: CASSLARSSGSSYNEQFF
DNA: TGCGCCAGCAGCTTGGCCAGATCTAGCGGCAGCTCCTACAATGAGCAGTTCTTC

V: TRBV6-1
J: TRBJ2-2
size: -
D: -
CDR3: CASRGHEGSGELFF
DNA: TGTGCCAGCAGAGGACACGAAGGCTCCGGGGAGCTGTTTTTT

V: TRBV30
J: TRBJ1-5
size: -
D: TRBD1
CDR3: CAWSPDRGQPQHF
DNA: TGTGCCTGGAGCCCGGACAGGGGTCAGCCCCAGCATTTT

V: TRBV18
J: TRBJ1-2
size: -
D: -
CDR3: CASSPPQRYGYTF
DNA: TGTGCCAGCTCACCACCGCAGCGTTATGGCTACACCTTC

V: TRBV2
J: TRBJ2-5
size: -
D: -
CDR3: CASSGGEAGILETQYF
DNA: TGTGCCAGCAGTGGAGGGGAGGCTGGGATCCTGGAGACCCAGTACTTC

V: TRBV5-1
J: TRBJ2-2
size: -
D: -
CDR3: CASSEQSTGELFF
DNA: TGCGCCAGCAGCGAACAGTCGACCGGGGAGCTGTTTTTT

V: TRBV4-1
J: TRBJ2-1
size: -
D: TRBD1
CDR3: CASSQLLDRDNEQFF
DNA: TGCGCCAGCAGCCAATTATTGGACAGGGACAATGAGCAGTTCTTC

V: TRBV28
J: TRBJ1-2
size: -
D: -
CDR3: CASRRANEGYTF
DNA: TGTGCCAGCAGGAGGGCCAATGAGGGCTACACCTTC

V: TRBV9
J: TRBJ2-1
size: few
D: -
CDR3: CASSPSVQGMSDEQFF
DNA: TGTGCCAGCAGCCCGTCGGTACAGGGTATGTCGGATGAGCAGTTCTTC

V: TRBV18
J: TRBJ2-5
size: -
D: TRBD1
CDR3: CASSPTDRVGETQYF
DNA: TGTGCCAGCTCACCAACGGACAGGGTCGGGGAGACCCAGTACTTC

V: TRBV5-1
J: TRBJ1-6
size: -
D: -
CDR3: CASSKRTDSPLHF
DNA: TGCGCCAGCAGCAAGCGGACAGATTCACCCCTCCACTTT

V: TRBV7-9
J: TRBJ2-1
size: -
D: -
CDR3: CASSLDRPREQFF
DNA: TGTGCCAGCAGCTTAGATAGGCCCAGGGAGCAGTTCTTC

V: TRBV30
J: TRBJ2-7
size: -
D: -
CDR3: CAWSSPRDTNSLSYEQYF
DNA: TGTGCCTGGAGTTCGCCCCGGGACACAAACTCACTCTCCTACGAGCAGTACTTC

V: TRBV7-2
J: TRBJ1-2
size: -
D: -
CDR3: CASTLQPGLFQGYTF
DNA: TGTGCCAGCACTCTCCAACCGGGACTCTTCCAGGGCTACACCTTC

V: TRBV21-1
J: TRBJ2-7
size: -
D: -
CDR3: CASSKDYKWPSAYEQYF
DNA: TGTGCCAGCAGCAAAGATTATAAATGGCCGTCAGCCTACGAGCAGTACTTC

V: TRBV14
J: TRBJ2-7
size: -
D: TRBD2
CDR3: CASSPTSGVLPFYEQYF
DNA: TGTGCCAGCAGCCCGACTAGCGGGGTACTCCCATTCTACGAGCAGTACTTC

V: TRBV7-3
J: TRBJ2-7
size: -
D: TRBD1
CDR3: CASSRDRASSYEQYF
DNA: TGTGCCAGCAGCCGGGACAGGGCGTCCTCCTACGAGCAGTACTTC

V: TRBV25-1
J: TRBJ1-2
size: once
D: TRBD1
CDR3: CASSETGAGGYTF
DNA: TGTGCCAGCAGTGAAACAGGGGCGGGGGGCTACACCTTC

V: TRBV19
J: TRBJ2-3
size: -
D: TRBD1
CDR3: CASSIEGGWAGGTDTQYF
DNA: TGTGCCAGTAGTATAGAAGGGGGCTGGGCAGGGGGCACAGATACGCAGTATTTT

V: TRBV6-1
J: TRBJ2-2
size: -
D: TRBD1
CDR3: CASRRQGSTGELFF
DNA: TGTGCCAGCAGAAGACAGGGGTCCACCGGGGAGCTGTTTTTT

V: TRBV7-6
J: TRBJ2-5
size: once
D: -
CDR3: CASSSRIGTQYF
DNA: TGTGCCAGCAGCTCGAGAATCGGGACCCAGTACTTC

V: TRBV10-1
J: TRBJ2-7
size: -
D: -
CDR3: CASSESSVGQYF
DNA: TGCGCCAGCAGTGAGTCGTCGGTTGGGCAGTACTTC

V: TRBV10-1
J: TRBJ2-7
size: -
D: -
CDR3: CASSEMPPNLGGEQYF
DNA: TGCGCCAGCAGCGAGATGCCCCCTAACCTTGGAGGCGAGCAGTACTTC

V: TRBV5-6
J: TRBJ2-2
size: -
D: -
CDR3: CASSFDRIRTGELFF
DNA: TGTGCCAGCAGCTTTGACAGAATCCGCACCGGGGAGCTGTTTTTT

V: TRBV29-1
J: TRBJ2-2
size: -
D: -
CDR3: CSVGTRGGTGELFF
DNA: TGCAGCGTTGGTACCCGTGGAGGGACCGGGGAGCTGTTTTTT

V: TRBV30
J: TRBJ1-1
size: once
D: TRBD1
CDR3: CAWSRTGHTEAFF
DNA: TGTGCCTGGAGCAGGACAGGGCACACTGAAGCTTTCTTT

V: TRBV7-3
J: TRBJ2-4
size: -
D: -
CDR3: CASSSGQFCAKNIQYF
DNA: TGTGCCAGCAGCTCCGGACAGTTTTGCGCCAAAAACATTCAGTACTTC

V: TRBV2
J: TRBJ2-1
size: once
D: TRBD1
CDR3: CASSRTGKNEQFF
DNA: TGTGCCAGCAGCCGGACAGGGAAAAATGAGCAGTTCTTC

V: TRBV5-1
J: TRBJ1-2
size: -
D: -
CDR3: CASSLDQGNNYGYTF
DNA: TGCGCCAGCAGCTTGGATCAGGGGAATAACTATGGCTACACCTTC

V: TRBV9
J: TRBJ1-1
size: once
D: -
CDR3: CASSVGHMNTEAFF
DNA: TGTGCCAGCAGCGTAGGACACATGAACACTGAAGCTTTCTTT

V: TRBV4-1
J: TRBJ2-2
size: -
D: TRBD1
CDR3: CASSPRDRVLTGELFF
DNA: TGCGCCAGCAGCCCCCGGGACAGGGTATTGACCGGGGAGCTGTTTTTT

V: TRBV5-1
J: TRBJ2-2
size: -
D: -
CDR3: CASSYPQGSNTGELFF
DNA: TGCGCCAGCAGCTACCCACAGGGCTCGAACACCGGGGAGCTGTTTTTT